These 14 T cell receptor beta chains were sequenced from one sample in a study of CD8+ T cells in alopecia areata. cDNA reverse transcribed from extracted RNA served as the sequencing template. Libraries were prepared by immunoSEQ multiplex PCR; TCRdb keeps only in-frame clonotypes and omits some of them. The repertoire holds 200,000 or so clones, with around 50% as singletons. Input material: CD8+ T cells sorted from blood. These receptor sequences come from a human donor in good health.

V is TRBV25-1 and J is TRBJ1-2; possibly TRBD1 for D (6 bases). This CDR3 comprises 12 residues. Trimming pared 4 bases from V and 8 bases from J, leaving 11 bases between. Germline assignment: CDR1 MGHDK and CDR2 SYGVNS. CDR3 region: CASSGTGKGYTF. CDR3 coding DNA: TGTGCCAGCAGTGGAACAGGGAAGGGCTACACCTTC.

V and J are TRBV29-1 and TRBJ2-7; TRBD1 matches at 7 bases. J lost 1 base, V lost 6 bases, and 9 bases had no gene match. The germline V gene has CDR1 SQVTM and CDR2 ANQGSEA. This CDR3 has 14 amino acids. CDR3 DNA sequence: TGCAGCGTCTCTCGACAGGGTTCATCCTACGAGCAGTACTTC. Protein: CSVSRQGSSYEQYF.

Only a few counts were recorded for this clone. V gene TRBV2 combines with J gene TRBJ2-1; tentative D call: TRBD2 (7 bases). Germline CDR1 reads SNHLY; CDR2 reads FYNNEI. This CDR3 spans 17 amino acids. V was cut by 2 bases and J by 7 bases, with 21 bases left in between. The CDR3 sequence: CASSERTRWGGGNEQFF. The CDR3 coding sequence is TGTGCCAGCAGTGAACGGACTCGGTGGGGGGGCGGAAATGAGCAGTTCTTC.

The chain employs TRBV5-1 and TRBJ1-5; 7 bases are shared with TRBD1. The CDR3 length is 15 residues. After removal of 9 bases from V and 0 bases from J, the junction contained 9 bases not matched to a gene. Germline V gene data show CDR1 as SGHRS and CDR2 as YFSETQ. This chain's CDR3 is CAKAPGDSSNQPQHF. Written as DNA, the CDR3 is TGCGCCAAAGCCCCTGGGGACAGTAGCAATCAGCCCCAGCATTTT.

This clone was found a few times. V and J are TRBV29-1 and TRBJ1-2, with D possibly TRBD1 on 5 matching bases. The CDR3 has 12 amino acids. V lost 6 bases and J lost 5, with 13 bases in between. Looked up from germline, CDR1 is SQVTM and CDR2 is ANQGSEA. The DNA of the CDR3 is TGCAGCGTACGCGGGACGGATTATGGCTACACCTTC. Its translation is CSVRGTDYGYTF.

The chain joins TRBV27 to TRBJ2-3; tentatively, D is TRBD1 (6 bases). CDR1 MNHEY and CDR2 SMNVEV come from the germline V gene (reference sequence). V lost 6 bases to trimming and J lost 2 bases, with 15 bases between them. CDR3 size: 15 residues. The CDR3: CASSYRDTNTDTQYF. CDR3 nucleotides: TGTGCCAGCAGCTACCGGGACACAAACACAGATACGCAGTATTTT.

This clone was seen just once. The chain couples TRBV7-9 to TRBJ2-7; possibly TRBD2 for D (5 bases). V dropped 0 bases and J dropped 5 bases, with 11 bases sitting between them. The germline V gene encodes CDR1 SEHNR and CDR2 FQNEAQ (reference sequence). The CDR3 is 14 residues long. CDR3 sequence reads: CASSLAHSAHEQYF. In DNA, the CDR3 is TGTGCCAGCAGCTTAGCGCATAGCGCCCACGAGCAGTACTTC.

The chain employs TRBV19 and TRBJ1-5; 9 positions agree with TRBD1. Germline loops: CDR1 LNHDA, CDR2 SQIVND (reference sequence). V was pared by 5 bases and J by 6 bases, with 8 bases of the junction left unmatched. CDR3 length: 15 residues. The DNA of the CDR3 is TGTGCCAGTAGTGTTCTCCGGGACAGGGTTCAGCCCCAGCATTTT. This encodes CASSVLRDRVQPQHF. The variable domain in full, with the rest retrieved from reference TRBV19 and TRBJ1-5, is DGGITQSPKYLFRKEGQNVTLSCEQNLNHDAMYWYRQDPGQGLRLIYYSQIVNDFQKGDIAEGYSVSREKKESFPLTVTSAQKNPTAFYLCASSVLRDRVQPQHFGDGTRLSIL.

This chain uses TRBV9 with TRBJ1-6, with TRBD1 matching 9 bases. Germline lookup yields CDR1 SGDLS and CDR2 YYNGEE. With 6 bases clipped from V and 7 bases from J, the junction kept 8 bases outside the gene matches. The CDR3 loop spans 15 amino acids. In DNA form, the CDR3 reads TGTGCCAGCAATCGGGGGACAGGGAAAAATTCACCCCTCCACTTT. Translation: CASNRGTGKNSPLHF.

This chain uses TRBV30 with TRBJ1-5; tentative D call: TRBD1 (5 bases). Germline loops: CDR1 GTSNPN, CDR2 SVGIG (reference sequence). Trimming cost V 1 base and J 4 bases, with 8 bases left between them. The CDR3 extends over 13 amino acids. The CDR3 nucleotides read TGTGCCTGGAGTGAGGGGTTGAATCAGCCCCAGCATTTT. Amino acid sequence: CAWSEGLNQPQHF.

The chain uses TRBV4-1 and TRBJ2-1; D assignment may be TRBD1 or TRBD2 (6 bases each). Germline V gene lookup returns CDR1 MGHRA and CDR2 YSYEKL. This CDR3 contains 14 residues. V was pared by 0 bases and J by 14 bases, with 17 bases between. For the CDR3, the DNA is TGCGCCAGCAGCCAAGATGCCCCGAGGGGGGCAAAGTTCTTC. The encoded protein is CASSQDAPRGAKFF.

This clone appeared a few times. This chain joins TRBV5-6 and TRBJ1-5; 8 bases agree with TRBD1. Germline CDR1 SGHDT, CDR2 YYEEEE. Unmatched junction bases numbered 0, after V lost 0 bases and J lost 4 bases. CDR3 length equals 14 residues. The CDR3 DNA sequence: TGTGCCAGCAGCTTGGGGACAGGGAATCAGCCCCAGCATTTT. This translates into CASSLGTGNQPQHF. The variable domain in full, with the rest retrieved from reference TRBV5-6 and TRBJ1-5, is DAGVTQSPTHLIKTRGQQVTLRCSPKSGHDTVSWYQQALGQGPQFIFQYYEEEERQRGNFPDRFSGHQFPNYSSELNVNALLLGDSALYLCASSLGTGNQPQHFGDGTRLSIL.

This sequence joins TRBV6-5 and TRBJ2-7; D unresolved. The length of the CDR3 is 12 residues. Looked up from germline, CDR1 is MNHEY and CDR2 is SVGAGI. The germline V and J ends were trimmed by 6 bases and 6 bases, with 12 bases remaining between them. Here the CDR3 DNA reads TGTGCCAGCAGCCGACCGCTCGGCGAGCAGTACTTC. It codes for CASSRPLGEQYF.

The J gene is TRBJ2-5, the V gene TRBV29-1; 8 bases line up with TRBD2. J was trimmed by 5 bases and V by 1 base; bases with no gene match: 6. The CDR3 spans 14 residues. Germline V gene sequence: CDR1 SQVTM, CDR2 ANQGSEA. The CDR3 here is CSVEAAGVLETQYF. In DNA form, the CDR3 reads TGCAGCGTTGAAGCAGCGGGGGTTCTCGAGACCCAGTACTTC.